One and the same sample provided the 7 T cell receptor beta chains below, sequenced in a study of cytomegalovirus exposure and HLA in healthy donors. The primer mix had 60 Vbeta and 13 Jbeta primers. The repertoire was sequenced with immunoSEQ multiplex PCR; TCRdb's copy has only in-frame clones and lacks some. This sample has about 94,000 clones; around 74% occur once, and the top ten carry roughly 6.9%. The sample taken for sequencing was PBMCs. The receptors come from a man aged 35-49 years in good health and CMV-seropositive.

A remark on this clone: A read error may account for a junction end that differs from germline. V is TRBV4-1 and J is TRBJ2-2, with 8 bases identical to TRBD2. The germline V gene encodes CDR1 MGHRA and CDR2 YSYEKL. This CDR3 has 16 residues. CDR3 sequence reads: CASSFKRGTNTRELFF. CDR3 sequence (DNA): TGCGCCAGCAGCTTTAAGCGGGGGACGAACACCAGGGAGCTGTTTTTT.

The chain combines TRBV21-1 with TRBJ2-7; the listed D gene, TRBD2, was not tested against the DNA. TRBV21-1 is a pseudogene. This CDR3 has 16 residues. CDR3 sequence reads: CASSRTSGDRRYEQYF. CDR3 nucleotide sequence: TGTGCCAGCAGCAGGACTAGCGGGGATCGAAGGTACGAGCAGTACTTC.

CDR3 sequence reads: CASKSEETQYF. CDR3 DNA: TGTGCCAGCAAGTCAGAAGAGACCCAGTACTTC. This chain uses TRBV2 with TRBJ2-5; D is unresolved. This CDR3 is 11 amino acids long. Per germline, CDR1 SNHLY and CDR2 FYNNEI. V was cut by 7 bases and J by 3 bases, with 6 bases left in between.

This rearrangement joins TRBV29-1 to TRBJ1-2, with 10 nucleotides matching TRBD1. This CDR3 region has 14 residues. CDR1 is SQVTM, CDR2 ANQGSEA, per germline. The ends lost 6 bases at V and 2 bases at J; junction bases unmatched: 6. CDR3 DNA sequence: TGCAGCGTCTCAAGGACAGGGGGGAACTATGGCTACACCTTC. Protein product: CSVSRTGGNYGYTF.

The chain combines TRBV6-5 with TRBJ2-7, with D tentatively TRBD1 (6 bases). V was clipped by 6 bases and J by 0 bases, with 12 bases between them. The CDR3 extends over 14 amino acids. CDR1 MNHEY and CDR2 SVGAGI come from the germline V gene. In nucleotides, the CDR3 is TGTGCCAGCAGACCGGACAGAAGCTCCTACGAGCAGTACTTC. Encoded protein: CASRPDRSSYEQYF.

V is TRBV5-4 and J is TRBJ2-7; D not resolved. V was cut by 1 base and J by 5 bases, with 4 bases left in between. The CDR3 runs to 11 residues. Germline V gives CDR1 SGHNT, CDR2 YYREEE (reference sequence). The CDR3 DNA is TGTGCCAGCAGCTTGTCTGACGAGCAGTACTTC. Its protein product is CASSLSDEQYF.

This clone was observed a handful of times. The V gene is TRBV6-1, the J gene TRBJ1-1, with D hard to call. The CDR3 has 13 amino acids. V was trimmed by 4 bases and J by 0 bases, leaving 6 bases between them. Germline V gene lookup returns CDR1 MNHNS and CDR2 SASEGT. CDR3: CASSAVMNTEAFF. CDR3 DNA sequence: TGTGCCAGCAGTGCAGTGATGAACACTGAAGCTTTCTTT.